Listed below are T cell receptor beta chains from one sample, sequenced in a study of blood T cell repertoires in COVID-19. Here immunoSEQ multiplex PCR was the method, and the copy in TCRdb shows in-frame clones only, minus some. The table lists 200,000 to 250,000 clones, approximately 86% of them singletons. The specimen sequenced was PBMCs or T cells enriched from blood (not recorded which). The receptor source for this set is a woman aged 40 to 50 with acute COVID-19. Each CDR3 is given with its conserved first and last residue.

J gene	V gene	CDR3 protein
TRBJ2-1	TRBV19	CASRPPTSGSYNEQFF
TRBJ2-1	TRBV6-5	CASRRTGWNEQFF
TRBJ1-6	TRBV30	CAWMPGAYNSPLHF
TRBJ2-7	TRBV18	CASSPPLAGGLYEQYF
TRBJ1-5	TRBV27	CASSPQHSINQPQHF
TRBJ2-7	TRBV28	CASSLIGTSVYEQYF
TRBJ2-4	TRBV3-1/TRBV3-2	CASSPRIGQAGAKNIQYF
TRBJ2-6	TRBV5-1	CASRHAANVLTF
TRBJ2-7	TRBV28	CASTYWASGYEQYF
TRBJ2-2	TRBV3-1/TRBV3-2	CASSQGQVTTGELFF
TRBJ1-5	TRBV3-1/TRBV3-2	CASSQDGSSRVQHF
TRBJ1-1	TRBV19	CASSTGITEAFF
TRBJ2-1	TRBV6-2/TRBV6-3	CASSSPVPGARNEQFF
TRBJ2-1	TRBV5-6	CASSLGLAGPNEQFF
TRBJ2-1	TRBV3-1/TRBV3-2	CASSRAGSYNEQFF
TRBJ2-2	TRBV13	CASKEGTTNTGELFF
TRBJ2-5	TRBV30	CAWSRVQETQYF
TRBJ2-3	TRBV20-1	CSAPWTGTQYF
TRBJ1-2	TRBV18	CASSPPGGAVLYGYTF
TRBJ2-3	TRBV7-9	CASSLDTSADTQYF
TRBJ1-1	TRBV7-9	CASSALPTGPNTEAFF
TRBJ1-1	TRBV18	CASSQTDSMNTEAFF
TRBJ1-1	TRBV28	CTSSLGQKAFF
TRBJ2-7	TRBV28	CASMGTSYEQYF
TRBJ2-1	TRBV7-2	CASSLAGSGSPFF
TRBJ1-1	TRBV28	CASSQGTGVGTEAFF
TRBJ1-5	TRBV19	CASSILGSNQPQHF
TRBJ1-2	TRBV27	CASSDPGGRDYGYTF
TRBJ1-1	TRBV7-9	CASSPRLTEAFF
TRBJ1-1	TRBV11-3	CASSLARGTEAFF
TRBJ1-6	TRBV4-1	CASSQDLGGSSYNSPLHF
TRBJ2-7	TRBV13	CASSPAGSTYEQYF
TRBJ2-2	TRBV11-3	CASSASASNTGELFF
TRBJ2-1	TRBV14	CASSQGVRRGLAGSEQFF
TRBJ1-2	TRBV6-5	CASSPRTGGRGRYTF
TRBJ1-1	TRBV9	CASSVTGTMNTEAFF
TRBJ1-1	TRBV3-1/TRBV3-2	CASSQLGAEDTEAFF
TRBJ2-7	TRBV27	CASSYHSGTKAYEQYF
TRBJ2-7	TRBV27	CASSLSGQGASYEQYF
TRBJ2-2	TRBV7-2	CASSYGTSRTGELFF
TRBJ2-3	TRBV7-9	CASSWIAGVSDTQYF
TRBJ2-7	TRBV5-1	CASSVRGTGADEQYF
TRBJ1-2	TRBV7-8	CASSFRRDYREGQDGYTF
TRBJ1-5	TRBV28	CASSTGQPQHF
TRBJ2-3	TRBV7-9	CASSPEPSGKGTDTQYF